This T cell receptor beta chain was sequenced for a study of shared clonotypes between healthy human individuals. Study conclusions and caveats: Clonotype sharing among donors was expected to depend on sequencing depth. Blood was the sole source, and tissue repertoires probably differ.

The germline V gene has CDR1 LGHNA and CDR2 YSLEER. V shed 1 base and J shed 4 bases, with 11 bases lying between them. The CDR3 runs to 15 residues. Points on this clone: Its antigen is unidentified.

Generated by immunoSEQ multiplex PCR, the TCRdb table keeps only in-frame clones and is missing some. Of 1.4 million or so clones in the sample, approximately 98.5% are singletons; the top ten hold around 0.33%. The sample taken for sequencing was naive CD4+ T cells sorted from blood. Specified subset: CD45RA+ positively selected. The V gene is TRBV4-3, the J gene TRBJ2-1; possible D gene TRBD1, 6 bases. The receptor was derived from a man aged 30 to 39 in good health. The CDR3 DNA follows: TGCGCCAGCAGCCAAGGGTCCAGGGGTTACAATGAGCAGTTCTTC. This sequence encodes CASSQGSRGYNEQFF.